This T cell receptor beta chain comes out of a study of T cells and Merkel cell carcinoma outcomes (TCRdb year 2020). With regard to the full study: The study examined the tumor T-cell repertoire together with T-cell density as predictors of clinical outcome in patients with Merkel cell carcinoma.

CDR3 length: 14 amino acids, cysteine to phenylalanine. Only the CDR3 DNA stays, 42 bases, in frame from base 1. The germline V gene (reference sequence) specifies MNHEY as CDR1 and SMNVEV as CDR2. Ends trimmed: V by 6 bases, J by 8 bases; bases unmatched to a gene: 6. The samples were taken from patients with Merkel cell carcinoma. The method was the immunoSEQ multiplex PCR assay. Imported from immuneACCESS, the table was reduced by TCRdb to in-frame sequences with V and J called. These copies leave out some clones; in studies compared against another copy, an unresolved V gene accounts for under half, and the cause of the remainder is not known. Across this sample there are fewer than 20,000 clones, with 87% seen only once. Together, the top ten hold about 7.9% of the sample. Summary of the overall study and its limitations: Clinical outcomes in Merkel cell carcinoma patients were reported to be predicted by T-cell repertoire features combined with T-cell density.

About this clone itself: The target of this receptor is not known. Base quality data are lacking; no much larger clone is found one base away.

Source material: tumor tissue from Merkel cell carcinoma. This receptor was identified in a human donor with Merkel cell carcinoma. In this chain, TRBV27 is recombined with TRBJ2-1, with 11 bases in between that match TRBD2. Read as DNA, the sequence is TGTGCCAGCAGGGTAGCGGGAGGGTGGGATGAGCAGTTCTTC. It encodes CASRVAGGWDEQFF.